Listed below are T cell receptor beta chains from one sample, sequenced in a study of CD8 T cells in Susac syndrome. Each CDR3 protein gets one entry after TCRdb re-called the immunoSEQ multiplex PCR reads with MiXCR. This table has approximately 120,000 distinct CDR3 sequences, 90% to 98% appearing once. The specimen was CD4+ T cells from PBMCs. The receptor set was obtained from a human donor in good health. Both conserved end residues are part of each CDR3. D genes are given only for firm matches. Clone size is given for some rows only: seen once, a few or many times, or a class if the clone is expanded.

v_gene	j_gene	d_gene	abundance	CDR3aa	CDR3nt
TRBV9	TRBJ1-2	TRBD1	-	CASSPTDRGLYGYTF	TGTGCCAGCAGCCCGACGGACAGGGGACTCTATGGCTACACCTTC
TRBV12-3/TRBV12-4	TRBJ2-1	-	-	CASSLRGQGAYNEQFF	TGTGCCAGCAGTTTAAGGGGTCAAGGGGCATACAATGAGCAGTTCTTC
TRBV3-1	TRBJ1-3	-	-	CASSHRGASGNTIYF	TGTGCCAGCAGCCACCGCGGGGCCTCTGGAAACACCATATATTTT
TRBV7-3	TRBJ2-2	TRBD1	once	CASSLIGTGATNTGELFF	TGTGCCAGCAGCTTAATAGGGACAGGGGCGACGAACACCGGGGAGCTGTTTTTT
TRBV25-1	TRBJ1-1	TRBD1	-	CASSELGGDRGSFF	TGTGCCAGCAGTGAATTAGGAGGGGACAGGGGTTCTTTCTTT
TRBV5-1	TRBJ2-3	-	-	CASSMHGSPSTDTQYF	TGCGCCAGCAGCATGCACGGGAGCCCTAGCACAGATACGCAGTATTTT
TRBV27	TRBJ2-6	-	-	CASSQRGPSGANVLTF	TGTGCCAGCAGTCAGAGGGGACCCTCTGGGGCCAACGTCCTGACTTTC
TRBV5-1	TRBJ2-5	-	-	CASSWGDSWERKPRVTQYF	TGCGCCAGCAGCTGGGGGGACAGCTGGGAGAGAAAACCACGGGTGACCCAGTACTTC
TRBV4-3	TRBJ2-1	TRBD2	-	CASSQDTSGINEQFF	TGCGCCAGCAGCCAAGATACTAGCGGGATAAATGAGCAGTTCTTC
TRBV29-1	TRBJ1-4	-	once	CSDNEKLFF	TGCAGTGATAATGAAAAACTGTTTTTT
TRBV5-1	TRBJ1-2	-	-	CASSSQGYNYGYTF	TGCGCCAGCAGCTCACAGGGATATAACTATGGCTACACCTTC
TRBV4-3	TRBJ2-3	-	-	CASSQGRGDTQYF	TGCGCCAGCAGCCAAGGTCGGGGCGATACGCAGTATTTT
TRBV6-5	TRBJ2-5	-	-	CASKSGQKETQYF	TGTGCCAGCAAAAGCGGGCAAAAAGAGACCCAGTACTTC
TRBV3-1	TRBJ1-1	TRBD1	once	CASSQRTGTGDTEAFF	TGTGCCAGCAGCCAGCGGACAGGGACGGGGGACACTGAAGCTTTCTTT
TRBV6-4	TRBJ2-2	-	-	CASSDPTRGGELFF	TGTGCCAGCAGTGACCCTACTCGTGGCGGGGAGCTGTTTTTT
TRBV18	TRBJ1-1	-	-	CASSQGGSLAEAFF	TGTGCCAGCTCACAGGGGGGCAGTTTAGCTGAAGCTTTCTTT
TRBV6-5	TRBJ2-7	-	-	CASRRQAPSEQYF	TGTGCCAGCAGAAGACAGGCCCCCAGCGAGCAGTACTTC
TRBV7-3	TRBJ2-1	-	once	CASTFRDRPPFF	TGTGCCAGCACATTCCGGGACCGCCCCCCGTTCTTC
TRBV29-1	TRBJ2-7	TRBD1	-	CSGGSQGGYEQYF	TGCAGCGGCGGGTCACAGGGGGGCTACGAGCAGTACTTC
TRBV29-1	TRBJ2-2	-	-	CSVAETANTGELFF	TGCAGCGTGGCTGAGACTGCGAACACCGGGGAGCTGTTTTTT
TRBV5-1	TRBJ1-1	-	-	CASSLELMGGTEAFF	TGCGCCAGCAGCTTGGAGCTGATGGGCGGCACTGAAGCTTTCTTT
TRBV5-6	TRBJ2-1	-	-	CASSLTTSPYNEQFF	TGTGCCAGCAGCTTGACTACCTCCCCCTACAATGAGCAGTTCTTC
TRBV28	TRBJ1-4	TRBD1	-	CASSLKGTGSEKLFF	TGTGCCAGCAGTTTAAAGGGGACAGGGAGTGAAAAACTGTTTTTT
TRBV2	TRBJ2-1	-	-	CASSEWLDEQFF	TGTGCCAGCAGTGAATGGCTTGATGAGCAGTTCTTC
TRBV18	TRBJ2-5	-	-	CASSPGSGETQYF	TGTGCCAGCTCACCAGGGTCCGGCGAGACCCAGTACTTC
TRBV7-2	TRBJ2-7	TRBD1	-	CASSPTGTGVAYEQYF	TGTGCCAGCAGCCCCACCGGGACAGGGGTCGCATACGAGCAGTACTTC
TRBV2	TRBJ2-7	-	-	CASRGPGSGLHEQYF	TGTGCCAGCAGGGGGCCGGGGAGCGGCCTCCACGAGCAGTACTTC
TRBV25-1	TRBJ1-3	-	-	CASSDLQGTGNTIYF	TGTGCCAGCAGTGACCTACAGGGTACTGGAAACACCATATATTTT
TRBV2	TRBJ2-5	-	-	CASGLDRGRETQYF	TGTGCCAGCGGACTAGACAGGGGACGAGAGACCCAGTACTTC
TRBV7-2	TRBJ2-3	-	-	CASSFASGDTQYF	TGTGCCAGCAGCTTTGCATCAGGAGATACGCAGTATTTT
TRBV30	TRBJ1-6	-	-	CAWGQAKGSPLHF	TGTGCCTGGGGCCAGGCGAAGGGTTCACCCCTCCACTTT
TRBV2	TRBJ2-7	TRBD2	-	CASRKGSSGSPYEQYF	TGTGCCAGCAGGAAGGGCTCTAGCGGGAGTCCCTACGAGCAGTACTTC
TRBV27	TRBJ2-3	TRBD2	-	CASSLIPSGSRADTQYF	TGTGCCAGCAGTTTAATACCTAGCGGGAGTAGGGCAGATACGCAGTATTTT
TRBV5-1	TRBJ2-5	TRBD1	-	CASSLDGTAGETQYF	TGCGCCAGCAGCTTGGACGGGACAGCTGGAGAGACCCAGTACTTC
TRBV2	TRBJ1-2	TRBD1	once	CASTQGVLYGYTF	TGTGCCAGCACTCAGGGGGTCCTCTATGGCTACACCTTC
TRBV9	TRBJ2-3	TRBD2	-	CASSGGTSGTHTQYF	TGTGCCAGCAGCGGGGGGACTAGCGGGACTCATACGCAGTATTTT
TRBV19	TRBJ2-5	-	once	CATRSEGRPEYQETQYF	TGTGCCACCAGATCTGAGGGGAGACCCGAGTACCAAGAGACCCAGTACTTC
TRBV6-1	TRBJ1-5	-	-	CASRGDLNQPQHF	TGTGCCAGCAGAGGGGACCTCAATCAGCCCCAGCATTTT
TRBV5-6	TRBJ2-4	TRBD1	-	CASSSYRGLNIQYF	TGTGCCAGCAGCTCCTACAGGGGGCTGAACATTCAGTACTTC
TRBV14	TRBJ2-1	-	-	CASSQAQGGKNEQFF	TGTGCCAGCAGCCAAGCTCAGGGGGGGAAAAATGAGCAGTTCTTC
TRBV29-1	TRBJ2-5	TRBD1	once	CSVVTGTGGWETQYF	TGCAGCGTAGTCACCGGGACAGGCGGTTGGGAGACCCAGTACTTC
TRBV20-1	TRBJ1-3	-	-	CSARDAGGDSGNTIYF	TGCAGTGCTAGAGATGCCGGGGGCGACTCTGGAAACACCATATATTTT
TRBV7-9	TRBJ2-2	-	-	CASSLSAGELFF	TGTGCCAGCAGCTTATCTGCCGGGGAGCTGTTTTTT
TRBV3-1	TRBJ2-7	-	-	CASTNGGKQYF	TGTGCCAGCACAAATGGGGGAAAGCAGTACTTC
TRBV16	TRBJ2-7	-	-	CASSLRLKTSYEQYF	TGTGCCAGCAGCCTTAGACTCAAAACCTCCTACGAGCAGTACTTC
TRBV12-3/TRBV12-4	TRBJ2-6	-	once	CASSSPRSGANVLTF	TGTGCCAGCAGTTCCCCCCGCTCTGGGGCCAACGTCCTGACTTTC
TRBV29-1	TRBJ2-3	-	-	CSYSPGITDTQYF	TGCAGCTACTCCCCGGGGATTACAGATACGCAGTATTTT
TRBV12-3/TRBV12-4	TRBJ1-6	-	once	CASSLADPNSPLHF	TGTGCCAGCAGTTTAGCAGATCCTAATTCACCCCTCCACTTT
TRBV6-1	TRBJ2-7	-	-	CASSAPGPPYEQYF	TGTGCCAGCAGTGCGCCGGGACCTCCCTACGAGCAGTACTTC
TRBV3-1	TRBJ2-7	TRBD1	once	CASSLRDRGSYEQYF	TGTGCCAGCAGCCTACGTGACAGGGGCTCCTACGAGCAGTACTTC
TRBV2	TRBJ2-5	-	-	CASRGETQYF	TGTGCCAGCAGAGGGGAGACCCAGTACTTC
TRBV23-1	TRBJ2-7	-	few	CASSPLAPTYEQYF	TGCGCCAGCAGTCCGCTAGCCCCTACCTACGAGCAGTACTTC
TRBV12-3/TRBV12-4	TRBJ1-3	-	-	CASSLMNSGNTIYF	TGTGCCAGCAGTTTAATGAATTCTGGAAACACCATATATTTT
TRBV9	TRBJ2-1	-	-	CASSGGAYNEQFF	TGTGCCAGCAGCGGGGGGGCCTACAATGAGCAGTTCTTC
TRBV7-7	TRBJ2-5	TRBD2	-	CASRTSTGGYQETQYF	TGTGCTAGCAGGACGAGCACGGGGGGGTACCAAGAGACCCAGTACTTC
TRBV24-1	TRBJ2-7	TRBD1	-	CATSDSQGATVEQYF	TGTGCCACCAGTGATTCCCAGGGGGCCACGGTCGAGCAGTACTTC
TRBV15	TRBJ2-2	TRBD1	-	CATSSYRGRTGELFF	TGTGCCACCAGCAGTTACAGGGGGAGGACCGGGGAGCTGTTTTTT